The rows below give T cell receptor beta chains drawn from one sample of a study of blood T cell repertoires in COVID-19. The method was immunoSEQ multiplex PCR; TCRdb's version includes in-frame clones alone and lacks a portion of them. The sample records some 190,000 clones, approximately 86% being singletons. The sample was peripheral blood. These receptors were collected from a man between 18 and 35 years old with active or convalescent COVID-19. The CDR3 runs from the conserved cysteine through the conserved F or W. D genes are given only for firm matches. The listing skips clone size in some rows; elsewhere it reads once, few, many or a size class.

j_gene	d_gene	abundance	v_gene	CDR3nt	CDR3aa
TRBJ2-5	TRBD2	NA	TRBV6-1	TGTGCCAGCAGTGAAGGGTTAGCGGGAGGGCCTTATCTAGAGACCCAGTACTTC	CASSEGLAGGPYLETQYF
TRBJ1-5	TRBD1	NA	TRBV19	TGTGCCAGTAGTATCGGACAGGGAGTGTATCAGCCCCAGCATTTT	CASSIGQGVYQPQHF
TRBJ1-2	NA	once	TRBV5-5	TGTGCCAGCAGTTACGAGGTCTCCGGCTACACCTTC	CASSYEVSGYTF
TRBJ1-2	TRBD1	NA	TRBV9	TGTGCCAGCAGCGAACAGGGGGCTGAGGGCTACACCTTC	CASSEQGAEGYTF
TRBJ2-1	TRBD2	once	TRBV11-2	TGTGCCAGCAGACTGGGACTAGCGGGAGTTAATGAGCAGTTCTTC	CASRLGLAGVNEQFF
TRBJ2-3	NA	NA	TRBV4-2	TGTGCCAGCAGCCAAGATTTGCTAGTGGATACGCAGTATTTT	CASSQDLLVDTQYF
TRBJ1-1	NA	NA	TRBV19	TGTGCCAGTAGTATGCCGACTGCCGGGGGGACTGAAGCTTTCTTT	CASSMPTAGGTEAFF
TRBJ2-7	TRBD1	NA	TRBV7-9	TGTGCCAGCAGCTTGGGGGTAGGGGGCGACGAGCAGTACTTC	CASSLGVGGDEQYF
TRBJ2-1	TRBD2	NA	TRBV7-2	TGTGCCAGCAGCTTATCTAGCGGGAGGGGCTCCTACAATGAGCAGTTCTTC	CASSLSSGRGSYNEQFF
TRBJ2-7	NA	NA	TRBV29-1	TGCAGCGTTGTGGGGGCGTCGGGCTACGAGCAGTACTTC	CSVVGASGYEQYF
TRBJ2-5	NA	NA	TRBV7-6	TGTGCCAGCAGCTTAGTTCTAGGGACCCAGTACTTC	CASSLVLGTQYF
TRBJ2-3	NA	NA	TRBV30	TGTGCCTGGGACCGTTGGGACTTCCGCATGACAGATACGCAGTATTTT	CAWDRWDFRMTDTQYF